Described below is a single TCR beta chain sequence and its context. This specimen comes from a study of cytomegalovirus exposure and HLA in healthy donors. The CDR3 totals 16 residues. The V and J ends lost 3 bases and 0 bases respectively, with 12 bases between them. The germline V gene encodes CDR1 LNHDA and CDR2 SQIVND (reference sequence). Both 60 Vbeta primers and 13 Jbeta primers went into the PCR. The method was immunoSEQ multiplex PCR; TCRdb's version includes in-frame clones alone and lacks a portion of them. The sample has 170,000 or so clones, more than 80% seen once; the top ten hold about 0.63%.

The receptor's source is a boy aged 5-17 years in good health and CMV-seronegative. Sample: PBMCs. The chain combines TRBV19 with TRBJ2-1, with D tentatively TRBD2 (5 bases). The CDR3 reads CASSIWRVSSYNEQFF. The CDR3 DNA reads as TGTGCCAGTAGTATTTGGCGGGTAAGCTCCTACAATGAGCAGTTCTTC.